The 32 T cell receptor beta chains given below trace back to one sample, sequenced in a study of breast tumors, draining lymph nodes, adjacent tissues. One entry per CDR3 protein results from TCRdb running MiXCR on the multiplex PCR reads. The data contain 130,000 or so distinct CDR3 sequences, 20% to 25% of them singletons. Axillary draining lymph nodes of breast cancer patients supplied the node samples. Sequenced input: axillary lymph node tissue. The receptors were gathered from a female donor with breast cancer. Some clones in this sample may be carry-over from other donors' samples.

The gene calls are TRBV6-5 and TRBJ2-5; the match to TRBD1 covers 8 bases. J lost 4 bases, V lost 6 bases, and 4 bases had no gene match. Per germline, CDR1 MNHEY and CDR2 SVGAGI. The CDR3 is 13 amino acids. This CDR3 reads CASRLQGGETQYF. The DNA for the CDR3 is TGTGCCAGCAGATTACAGGGGGGAGAGACCCAGTACTTC.

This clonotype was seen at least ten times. The CDR3 is CASSIKAPNEKLFF. The CDR3 DNA follows: TGTGCCAGTAGTATAAAGGCCCCTAATGAAAAACTGTTTTTT. This sequence joins TRBV19 and TRBJ1-4; no clear D gene. The V end was cut by 2 bases, the J end by 3 bases, with 7 bases between. The CDR3 is 14 amino acids. Germline assignment: CDR1 LNHDA and CDR2 SQIVND (reference sequence).

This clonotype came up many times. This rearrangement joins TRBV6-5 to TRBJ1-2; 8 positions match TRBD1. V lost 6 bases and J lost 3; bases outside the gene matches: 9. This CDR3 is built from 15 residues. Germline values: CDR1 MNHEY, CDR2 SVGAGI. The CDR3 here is CASRTGQGTHYGYTF. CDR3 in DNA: TGTGCCAGCAGAACCGGACAGGGAACCCACTATGGCTACACCTTC.

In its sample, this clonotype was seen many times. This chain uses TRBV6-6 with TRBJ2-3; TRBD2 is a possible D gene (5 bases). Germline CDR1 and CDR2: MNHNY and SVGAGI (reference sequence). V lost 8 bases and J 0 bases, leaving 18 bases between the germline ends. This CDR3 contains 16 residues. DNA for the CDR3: TGTGCCAGCGCCTTACGGGGAGCTTCTAGCACAGATACGCAGTATTTT. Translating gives CASALRGASSTDTQYF.

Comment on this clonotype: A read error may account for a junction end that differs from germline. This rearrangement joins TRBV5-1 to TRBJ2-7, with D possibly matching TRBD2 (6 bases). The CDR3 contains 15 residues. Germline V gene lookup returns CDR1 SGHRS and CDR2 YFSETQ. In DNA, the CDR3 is TGCGCCGGCAGCTTGGTGGAGGGACGGTCCTACGAGCAGCACTTC. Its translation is CAGSLVEGRSYEQHF. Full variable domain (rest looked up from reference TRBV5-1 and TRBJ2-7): KAGVTQTPRYLIKTRGQQVTLSCSPISGHRSVSWYQQTPGQGLQFLFEYFSETQRNKGNFPGRFSGRQFSNSRSEMNVSTLELGDSALYLCAGSLVEGRSYEQHFGPGTRLTVT.

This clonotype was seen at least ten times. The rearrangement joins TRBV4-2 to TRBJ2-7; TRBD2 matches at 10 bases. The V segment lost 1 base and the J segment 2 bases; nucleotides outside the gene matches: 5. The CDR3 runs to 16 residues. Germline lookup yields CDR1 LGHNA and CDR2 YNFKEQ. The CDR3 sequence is CASSQVLAGRTYEQYF. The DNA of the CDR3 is TGTGCCAGCAGCCAAGTACTAGCGGGAAGGACCTACGAGCAGTACTTC.

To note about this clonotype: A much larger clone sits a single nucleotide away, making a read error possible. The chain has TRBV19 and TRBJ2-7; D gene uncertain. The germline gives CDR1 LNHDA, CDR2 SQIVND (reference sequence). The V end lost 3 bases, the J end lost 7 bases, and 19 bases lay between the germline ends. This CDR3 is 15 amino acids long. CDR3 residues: CASSMSLGADGEQYF. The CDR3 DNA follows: TGTGCCAGTAGTATGTCCTTAGGAGCAGACGGGGAGCAGTACTTC.

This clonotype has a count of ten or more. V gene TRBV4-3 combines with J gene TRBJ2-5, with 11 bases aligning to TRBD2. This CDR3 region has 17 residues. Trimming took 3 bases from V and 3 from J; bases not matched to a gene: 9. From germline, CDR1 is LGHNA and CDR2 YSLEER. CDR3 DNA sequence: TGCGCCAGCAGCCAGGCCTTACTAGCGGGAGTGGAAGAGACCCAGTACTTC. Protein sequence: CASSQALLAGVEETQYF.

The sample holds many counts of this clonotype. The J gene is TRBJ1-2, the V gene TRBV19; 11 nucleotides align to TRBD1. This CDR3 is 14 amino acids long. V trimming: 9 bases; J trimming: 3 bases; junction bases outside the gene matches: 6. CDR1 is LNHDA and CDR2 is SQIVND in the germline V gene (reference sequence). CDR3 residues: CARGQGGIDYGYTF. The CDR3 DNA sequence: TGTGCCAGGGGACAGGGGGGGATTGACTATGGCTACACCTTC.

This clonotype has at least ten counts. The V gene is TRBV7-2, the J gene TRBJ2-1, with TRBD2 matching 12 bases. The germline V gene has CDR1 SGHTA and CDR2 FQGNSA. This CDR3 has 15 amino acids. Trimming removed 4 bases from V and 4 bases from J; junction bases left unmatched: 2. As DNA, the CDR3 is TGTGCCAGCAGCTCGCTAGCGGGAGGGTACAATGAGCAGTTCTTC. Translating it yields CASSSLAGGYNEQFF.

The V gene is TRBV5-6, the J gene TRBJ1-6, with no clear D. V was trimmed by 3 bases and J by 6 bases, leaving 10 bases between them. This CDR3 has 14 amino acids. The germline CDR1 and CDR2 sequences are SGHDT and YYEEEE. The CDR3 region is CASSSDGLNSPLHF. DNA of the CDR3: TGTGCCAGCAGCTCGGACGGACTTAATTCACCCCTCCACTTT.

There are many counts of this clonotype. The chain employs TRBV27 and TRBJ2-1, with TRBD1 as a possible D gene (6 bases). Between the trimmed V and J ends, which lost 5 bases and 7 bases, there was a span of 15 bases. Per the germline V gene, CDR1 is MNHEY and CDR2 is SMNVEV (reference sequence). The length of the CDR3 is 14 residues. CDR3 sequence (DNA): TGTGCCAGCAGTCTCAACAGGGTGGGGAATGAGCAGTTCTTC. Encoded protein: CASSLNRVGNEQFF.

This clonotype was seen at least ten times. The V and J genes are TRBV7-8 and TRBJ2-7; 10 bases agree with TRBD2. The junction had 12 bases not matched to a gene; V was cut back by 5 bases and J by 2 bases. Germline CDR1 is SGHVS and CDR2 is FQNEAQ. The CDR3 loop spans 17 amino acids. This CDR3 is CASSPRVRAGGTYEQYF. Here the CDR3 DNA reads TGTGCCAGCAGCCCAAGGGTCCGAGCGGGAGGGACCTACGAGCAGTACTTC.

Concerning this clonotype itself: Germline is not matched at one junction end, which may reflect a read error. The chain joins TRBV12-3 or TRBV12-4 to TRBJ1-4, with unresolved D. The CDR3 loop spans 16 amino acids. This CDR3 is CASSSRHVATNERLFF. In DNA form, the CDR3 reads TGTGCCAGCAGTTCTCGGCACGTTGCAACTAATGAAAGACTGTTTTTT.

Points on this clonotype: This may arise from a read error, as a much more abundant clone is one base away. CDR3 loop: CASSEQITQYF. The CDR3 DNA follows: TGTGCCAGCAGCGAACAGATAACGCAGTATTTT. The rearrangement links TRBV11-2 to TRBJ2-3; no clear D. V lost 5 bases to trimming and J lost 9 bases, with 9 bases between them. CDR3 size: 11 residues. Germline V gives CDR1 SGHAT, CDR2 FQNNGV.

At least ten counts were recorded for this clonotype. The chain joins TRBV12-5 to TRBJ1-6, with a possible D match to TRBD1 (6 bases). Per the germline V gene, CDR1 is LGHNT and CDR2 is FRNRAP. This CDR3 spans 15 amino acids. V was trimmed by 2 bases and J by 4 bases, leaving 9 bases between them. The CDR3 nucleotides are TGTGCTAGTGGTTTGACAGGGATATATAATTCACCCCTCCACTTT. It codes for CASGLTGIYNSPLHF.

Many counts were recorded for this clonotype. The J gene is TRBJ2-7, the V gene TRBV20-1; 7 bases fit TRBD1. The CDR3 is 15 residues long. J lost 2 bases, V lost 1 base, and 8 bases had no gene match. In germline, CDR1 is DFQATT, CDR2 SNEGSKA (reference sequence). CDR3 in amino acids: CSARAMTGSTYEQYF. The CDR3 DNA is TGCAGTGCTAGAGCCATGACAGGGAGCACCTACGAGCAGTACTTC.

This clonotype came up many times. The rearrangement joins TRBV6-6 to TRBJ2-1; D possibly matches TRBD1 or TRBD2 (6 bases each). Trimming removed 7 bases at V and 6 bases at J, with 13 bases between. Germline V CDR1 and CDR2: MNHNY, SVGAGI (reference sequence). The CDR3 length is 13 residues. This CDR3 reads CASTGGGGNEQFF. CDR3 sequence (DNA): TGTGCCAGCACTGGTGGAGGGGGCAATGAGCAGTTCTTC.

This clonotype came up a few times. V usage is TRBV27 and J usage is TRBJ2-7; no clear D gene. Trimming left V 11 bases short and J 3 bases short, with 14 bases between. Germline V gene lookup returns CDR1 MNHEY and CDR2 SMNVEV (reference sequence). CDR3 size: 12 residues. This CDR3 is CAGWPRYYEQYF. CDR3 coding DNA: TGTGCCGGTTGGCCCCGATACTACGAGCAGTACTTC.

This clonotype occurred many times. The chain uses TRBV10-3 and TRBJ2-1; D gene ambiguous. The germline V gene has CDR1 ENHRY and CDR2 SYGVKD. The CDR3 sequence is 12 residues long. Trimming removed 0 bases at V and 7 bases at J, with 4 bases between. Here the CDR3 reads CAISESLNEQFF. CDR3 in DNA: TGTGCCATCAGTGAGTCGTTGAATGAGCAGTTCTTC.

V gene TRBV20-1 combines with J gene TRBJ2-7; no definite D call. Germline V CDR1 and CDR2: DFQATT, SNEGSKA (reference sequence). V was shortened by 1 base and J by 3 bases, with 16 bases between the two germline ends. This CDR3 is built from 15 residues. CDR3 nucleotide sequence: TGCAGTGCTAGAGCGGACCTCGACATGAGCTACGAGCAGTACTTC. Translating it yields CSARADLDMSYEQYF.

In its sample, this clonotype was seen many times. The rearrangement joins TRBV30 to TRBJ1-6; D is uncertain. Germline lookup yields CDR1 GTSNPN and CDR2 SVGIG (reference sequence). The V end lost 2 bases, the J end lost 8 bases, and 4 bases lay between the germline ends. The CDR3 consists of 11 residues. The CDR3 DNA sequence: TGTGCCTGGAGTAAGGATTCACCCCTCCACTTT. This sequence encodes CAWSKDSPLHF.

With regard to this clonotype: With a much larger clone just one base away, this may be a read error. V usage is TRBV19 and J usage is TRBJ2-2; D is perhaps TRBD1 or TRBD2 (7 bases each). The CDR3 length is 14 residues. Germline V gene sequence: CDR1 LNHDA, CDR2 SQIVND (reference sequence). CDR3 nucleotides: TGTGCCAGTAGCCAGGGGGGGAACACCGGGGAGCTGCTTTTT. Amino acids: CASSQGGNTGELLF.

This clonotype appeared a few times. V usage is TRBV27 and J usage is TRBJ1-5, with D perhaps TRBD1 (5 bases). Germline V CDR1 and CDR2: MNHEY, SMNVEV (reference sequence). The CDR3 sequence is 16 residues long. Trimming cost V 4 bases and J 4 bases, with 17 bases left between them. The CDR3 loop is CASSSARDGPNQPQHF. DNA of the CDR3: TGTGCCAGCAGTTCTGCGAGGGACGGACCTAATCAGCCCCAGCATTTT.

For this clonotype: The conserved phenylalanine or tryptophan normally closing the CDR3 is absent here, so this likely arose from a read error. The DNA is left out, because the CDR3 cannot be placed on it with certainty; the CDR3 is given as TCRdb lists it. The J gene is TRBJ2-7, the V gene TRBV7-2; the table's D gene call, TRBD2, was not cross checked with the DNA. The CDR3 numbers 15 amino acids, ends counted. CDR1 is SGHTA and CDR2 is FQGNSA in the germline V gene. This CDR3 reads CASSLEPGGSYEQHY.

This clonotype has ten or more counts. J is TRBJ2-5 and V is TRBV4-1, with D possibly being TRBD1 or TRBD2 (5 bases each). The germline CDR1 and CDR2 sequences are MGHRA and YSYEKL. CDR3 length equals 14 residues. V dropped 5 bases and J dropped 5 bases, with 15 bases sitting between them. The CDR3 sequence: CASSARGREETQYF. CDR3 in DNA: TGCGCCAGCAGCGCCCGGGGCAGGGAGGAGACCCAGTACTTC.

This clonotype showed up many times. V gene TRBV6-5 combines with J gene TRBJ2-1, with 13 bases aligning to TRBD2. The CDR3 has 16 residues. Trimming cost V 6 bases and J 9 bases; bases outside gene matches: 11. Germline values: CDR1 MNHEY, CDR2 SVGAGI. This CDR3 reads CASRIVGTSGKIEQFF. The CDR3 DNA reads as TGTGCCAGCAGGATTGTCGGGACTAGCGGGAAGATTGAGCAGTTCTTC.

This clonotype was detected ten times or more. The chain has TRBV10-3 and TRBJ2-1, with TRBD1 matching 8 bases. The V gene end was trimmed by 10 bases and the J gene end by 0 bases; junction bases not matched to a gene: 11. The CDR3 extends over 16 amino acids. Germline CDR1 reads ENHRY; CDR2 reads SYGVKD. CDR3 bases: TGTGCCAGCGCGGGTTACAGGGGGAGCTCCTACAATGAGCAGTTCTTC. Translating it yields CASAGYRGSSYNEQFF.

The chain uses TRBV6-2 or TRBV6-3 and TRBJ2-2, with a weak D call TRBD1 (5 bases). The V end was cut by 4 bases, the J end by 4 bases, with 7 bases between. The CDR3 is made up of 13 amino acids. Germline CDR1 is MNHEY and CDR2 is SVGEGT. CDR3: CASSSGFTGELFF. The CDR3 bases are TGTGCCAGCAGTTCAGGGTTCACCGGGGAGCTGTTTTTT.

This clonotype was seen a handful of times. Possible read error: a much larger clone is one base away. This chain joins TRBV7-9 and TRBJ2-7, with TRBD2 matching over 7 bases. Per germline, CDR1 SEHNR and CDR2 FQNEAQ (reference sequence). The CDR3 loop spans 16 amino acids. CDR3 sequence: CTSSLVLREKAYEQYF. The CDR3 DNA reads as TGTACCAGCAGCTTAGTATTGCGGGAGAAGGCCTACGAGCAGTACTTC.

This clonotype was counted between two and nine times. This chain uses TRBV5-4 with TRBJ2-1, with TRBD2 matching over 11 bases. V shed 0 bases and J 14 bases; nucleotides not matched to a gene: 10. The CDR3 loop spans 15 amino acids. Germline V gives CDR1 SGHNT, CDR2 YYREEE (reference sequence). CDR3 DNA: TGTGCCAGCAGCTTGGGGCTAGCGGGAGGACTGACGGAGTTCTTC. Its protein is CASSLGLAGGLTEFF.

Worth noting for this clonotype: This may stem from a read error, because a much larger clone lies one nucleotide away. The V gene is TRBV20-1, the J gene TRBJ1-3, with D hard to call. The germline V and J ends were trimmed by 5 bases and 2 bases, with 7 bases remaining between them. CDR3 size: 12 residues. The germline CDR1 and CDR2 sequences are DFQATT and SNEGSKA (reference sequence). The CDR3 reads CSAYMAGNTIYF. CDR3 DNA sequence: TGCAGTGCTTATATGGCTGGAAACACCATATATTTT.